This entry concerns a single T cell receptor beta chain. The V and J ends lost 4 bases and 7 bases respectively, with 8 bases between them. The CDR3 extends over 13 amino acids. CDR1 is SNHLY and CDR2 is FYNNEI in the germline V gene. The source of the sample is a study of blood T cell repertoires in COVID-19. Study-wide context: Italy, Spain and the United States were the sources of the convalescent and acute COVID-19 samples. The cDNA or gDNA used as material had been derived from T cells, B-cell-depleted T cells, or PBMCs.

Original data processing: Amplification of reference gene primers provided the estimated nucleated cell counts. Produced via immunoSEQ multiplex PCR; TCRdb's table is partial and in-frame only. That table supplies the V and J calls and clone size; D and trimming were determined from the DNA. Seen here are 310,000 or so clones, around 80% observed once, and the top ten hold approximately 1.3%. Sequencing was done on a sample of peripheral blood. The sequence was obtained from a woman aged 45-65 years with acute or convalescent COVID-19. The gene calls are TRBV2 and TRBJ1-6, with D tentatively TRBD1 (5 bases). CDR3 amino acids: CASSVQGNSPLHF. The CDR3 region has the DNA TGTGCCAGCAGTGTCCAGGGAAATTCACCCCTCCACTTT.